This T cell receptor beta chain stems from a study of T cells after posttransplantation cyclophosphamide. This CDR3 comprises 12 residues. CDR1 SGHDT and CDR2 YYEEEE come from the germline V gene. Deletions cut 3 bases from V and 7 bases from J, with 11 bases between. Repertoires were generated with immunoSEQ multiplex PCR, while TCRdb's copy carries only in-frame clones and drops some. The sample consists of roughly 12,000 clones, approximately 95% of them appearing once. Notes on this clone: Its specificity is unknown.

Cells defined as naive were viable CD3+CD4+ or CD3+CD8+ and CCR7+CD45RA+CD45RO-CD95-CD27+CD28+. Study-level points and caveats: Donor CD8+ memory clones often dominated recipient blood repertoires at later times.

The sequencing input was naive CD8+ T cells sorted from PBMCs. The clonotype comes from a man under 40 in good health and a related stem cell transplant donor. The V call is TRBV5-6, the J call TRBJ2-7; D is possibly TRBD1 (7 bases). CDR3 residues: CASSSAGQEQYF. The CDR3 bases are TGTGCCAGCAGCTCGGCGGGACAGGAGCAGTACTTC.